The 30 T cell receptor beta chains below come from one sample, sequenced in a study of cytomegalovirus exposure and HLA in healthy donors. Primers included in the PCR were 60 Vbeta and 13 Jbeta primers. The table came from immunoSEQ multiplex PCR; TCRdb's copy has only in-frame clones and leaves some out. The sample records around 220,000 clones, approximately 79% being singletons. The sequencing input was PBMCs. These receptors all stem from a man between 18 and 29 years old in good health and CMV-seronegative.

In its sample, this clone was seen a few times. The gene calls are TRBV9 and TRBJ1-1; TRBD1 might be the D (6 bases). CDR1 SGDLS and CDR2 YYNGEE come from the germline V gene. Between the trimmed V and J ends, which lost 4 bases and 6 bases, there was a span of 16 bases. This CDR3 has 14 residues. The DNA for the CDR3 is TGTGCCAGCAGCCGGGACATAGGCCAATCTGAAGCTTTCTTT. It translates to CASSRDIGQSEAFF.

The chain carries TRBV5-1 and TRBJ2-3, with unresolved D. The V end was cut by 0 bases, the J end by 6 bases, with 8 bases between. Germline lookup yields CDR1 SGHRS and CDR2 YFSETQ. This CDR3 is built from 13 residues. The CDR3 reads CASSLEFGDTQYF. In DNA, the CDR3 is TGCGCCAGCAGCTTGGAGTTCGGGGATACGCAGTATTTT.

The V call is TRBV2, the J call TRBJ2-5; tentative D call: TRBD2 (7 bases). CDR3 length: 16 amino acids. CDR1 and CDR2 (germline): SNHLY, FYNNEI. The V end was cut by 4 bases, the J end by 9 bases, with 24 bases between. DNA of the CDR3: TGTGCCAGCAGTGTCGGGCTAACCGGGACCGGGGGGCCCCAGTACTTC. Translating gives CASSVGLTGTGGPQYF.

This clone was seen a single time. The chain is built from TRBV9 and TRBJ2-7, with 8 bases identical to TRBD1. V was pared by 4 bases and J by 5 bases, with 14 bases of the junction left unmatched. The germline CDR1 and CDR2 sequences are SGDLS and YYNGEE. The CDR3 contains 16 residues. DNA of the CDR3: TGTGCCAGCAGCCCCCTTTTAGGGCCGACAGGGGACGAGCAGTACTTC. Amino acid sequence: CASSPLLGPTGDEQYF.

V gene TRBV7-9 combines with J gene TRBJ2-5, with TRBD1 matching over 10 bases. Germline CDR1 SEHNR, CDR2 FQNEAQ (reference sequence). The junction had 5 bases not matched to a gene; V was cut back by 5 bases and J by 5 bases. The CDR3 loop spans 14 amino acids. CDR3 region: CASSIGQGGETQYF. Here the CDR3 DNA reads TGTGCCAGCAGCATAGGACAGGGGGGGGAGACCCAGTACTTC.

J is TRBJ1-2 and V is TRBV18, with a weak D call TRBD1 (5 bases). From germline, CDR1 is KGHSH and CDR2 LQKENI. Trimming stripped 5 bases from V and 4 bases from J, with 14 bases between. This CDR3 region has 14 residues. The CDR3 DNA sequence: TGTGCCAGCTCAAGACTCCAGGGTACCTATGGCTACACCTTC. This translates into CASSRLQGTYGYTF.

V is TRBV7-2 and J is TRBJ1-5, with a tentative D call TRBD1 (5 bases). From germline, CDR1 is SGHTA and CDR2 FQGNSA. The V end was cut by 5 bases, the J end by 0 bases, with 5 bases between. The CDR3 is made up of 13 amino acids. CDR3 amino acids: CASSGHSNQPQHF. The CDR3, as DNA: TGTGCCAGCAGCGGACATAGCAATCAGCCCCAGCATTTT.

The J gene is TRBJ1-5, the V gene TRBV19; D is ambiguous. This CDR3 contains 13 residues. Trimming pared 8 bases from V and 0 bases from J, leaving 8 bases between. Germline V CDR1 and CDR2: LNHDA, SQIVND (reference sequence). In nucleotides, the CDR3 is TGTGCCAGTGCCCGGGTTAGCAATCAGCCCCAGCATTTT. Translated, it gives CASARVSNQPQHF.

J is TRBJ1-5 and V is TRBV6-1; maybe TRBD1 (5 bases). There are 14 residues in the CDR3. V lost 4 bases to trimming and J lost 5 bases, with 12 bases between them. Germline V CDR1 and CDR2: MNHNS, SASEGT. CDR3 protein: CASSGTTGDQPQHF. As DNA, the CDR3 is TGTGCCAGCAGTGGGACAACGGGCGATCAGCCCCAGCATTTT.

The V call is TRBV6-5, the J call TRBJ1-5; TRBD1 might be the D (6 bases). CDR3 length: 14 residues. The ends were cut back, 5 bases at V and 2 bases at J, with 10 bases in the middle. From germline, CDR1 is MNHEY and CDR2 SVGAGI. This chain's CDR3 is CASSPQGGNQPQHF. In DNA form, the CDR3 reads TGTGCCAGCAGTCCACAGGGTGGCAATCAGCCCCAGCATTTT.

The chain joins TRBV9 to TRBJ2-7; 9 bases agree with TRBD2. CDR3 length: 20 residues. With V trimmed by 4 bases and J by 2 bases, 22 bases remained unmatched. The germline V gene encodes CDR1 SGDLS and CDR2 YYNGEE. CDR3 amino acids: CASSLLPLEILAGATYEQYF. The CDR3 DNA reads TGTGCCAGCAGCCTACTCCCGTTGGAAATACTAGCGGGTGCAACCTACGAGCAGTACTTC.

The V and J genes are TRBV6-6 and TRBJ1-2; TRBD1 matches 8 bases. Germline CDR1 is MNHNY and CDR2 is SVGAGI (reference sequence). CDR3 length equals 16 residues. The ends lost 5 bases at V and 8 bases at J; junction bases unmatched: 16. The CDR3 bases are TGTGCCAGCAGTAGTAACCCCGGGACAGGAGGGTTGGGCTACACCTTC. Protein: CASSSNPGTGGLGYTF.

The V gene is TRBV5-1, the J gene TRBJ2-2, with D possibly being TRBD2 (6 bases). Per germline, CDR1 SGHRS and CDR2 YFSETQ. The CDR3 covers 16 residues. Between the trimmed V and J ends, which lost 4 bases and 8 bases, there was a span of 21 bases. CDR3: CASSQTLIGTGGELFF. In DNA form, the CDR3 reads TGCGCCAGCAGCCAGACTCTTATCGGGACTGGGGGGGAGCTGTTTTTT.

There are a few counts of this clone. J is TRBJ2-2 and V is TRBV20-1; D is uncertain. Trimming shortened V by 5 bases and J by 6 bases, and 7 bases separated the two germline ends. Per the germline V gene, CDR1 is DFQATT and CDR2 is SNEGSKA (reference sequence). This CDR3 has 11 amino acids. The CDR3 region is CSAPGSGELFF. Written as DNA, the CDR3 is TGCAGTGCTCCCGGGTCCGGGGAGCTGTTTTTT.

This rearrangement joins TRBV11-2 to TRBJ1-2; 7 nucleotides agree with TRBD1. V trimming: 1 base; J trimming: 1 base; junction bases outside the gene matches: 12. CDR3 size: 18 residues. Germline V gene data show CDR1 as SGHAT and CDR2 as FQNNGV. This CDR3 reads CASSLVSAGQIINYGYTF. In DNA form, the CDR3 reads TGTGCCAGCAGCTTAGTTTCCGCGGGACAGATTATTAACTATGGCTACACCTTC.

The J gene is TRBJ1-2, the V gene TRBV5-1; D might be TRBD1 (6 bases). Germline V gene data show CDR1 as SGHRS and CDR2 as YFSETQ. The V end lost 5 bases, the J end lost 4 bases, and 18 bases lay between the germline ends. This CDR3 is built from 15 residues. The CDR3 sequence: CASSALEDSLYGYTF. CDR3 nucleotide sequence: TGCGCCAGCAGTGCCCTCGAGGACAGCCTCTATGGCTACACCTTC. The full variable domain, completed using reference TRBV5-1 and TRBJ1-2, is KAGVTQTPRYLIKTRGQQVTLSCSPISGHRSVSWYQQTPGQGLQFLFEYFSETQRNKGNFPGRFSGRQFSNSRSEMNVSTLELGDSALYLCASSALEDSLYGYTFGSGTRLTVV.

The chain combines TRBV7-9 with TRBJ2-7; 10 positions match TRBD2. Looked up from germline, CDR1 is SEHNR and CDR2 is FQNEAQ (reference sequence). The trim removed 3 bases at V and 7 bases at J, leaving 6 bases unmatched. This CDR3 is built from 14 residues. CDR3 in amino acids: CASSFLAGAGEQYF. The CDR3 nucleotides read TGTGCCAGCAGCTTTCTAGCGGGGGCGGGGGAGCAGTACTTC.

The rearrangement links TRBV5-1 to TRBJ1-6, with TRBD1 identical over 9 bases. This CDR3 region has 18 residues. J lost 7 bases, V lost 0 bases, and 11 bases had no gene match. Per germline, CDR1 SGHRS and CDR2 YFSETQ. CDR3: CASSLELRGTGNNSPLHF. The CDR3 region has the DNA TGCGCCAGCAGCTTGGAACTAAGAGGGACAGGGAACAATTCACCCCTCCACTTT.

The CDR3 spells CASSRNTGTGAETQYF. CDR3 coding DNA: TGTGCCAGCAGCCGAAACACCGGGACAGGGGCTGAGACCCAGTACTTC. The chain recombines TRBV14 with TRBJ2-5, with TRBD1 matching over 10 bases. Germline V gene data show CDR1 as SGHDN and CDR2 as FVKESK. The junction had 10 bases not matched to a gene; V was cut back by 4 bases and J by 5 bases. The CDR3 spans 16 residues.

The V call is TRBV28, the J call TRBJ1-5, with a possible D match to TRBD1 (6 bases). The germline CDR1 and CDR2 sequences are MDHEN and SYDVKM. The CDR3 has 15 residues. V gave up 4 bases and J gave up 5 bases, with 15 bases separating them. CDR3 residues: CASSSPTGNHQPQHF. The CDR3 coding sequence is TGTGCCAGCAGTTCCCCAACAGGGAATCATCAGCCCCAGCATTTT.

This sequence joins TRBV29-1 and TRBJ2-1; D ambiguous. The germline CDR1 and CDR2 sequences are SQVTM and ANQGSEA. This CDR3 spans 11 amino acids. Between the trimmed V and J ends, which lost 3 bases and 12 bases, there was a span of 12 bases. In DNA form, the CDR3 reads TGCAGCGTTGAGGTCCCGAGAGGGCAGTTCTTC. It encodes CSVEVPRGQFF.

The chain recombines TRBV5-6 with TRBJ2-7, with no clear D. The ends were cut back, 4 bases at V and 2 bases at J, with 7 bases in the middle. Per germline, CDR1 SGHDT and CDR2 YYEEEE. The CDR3 has 12 amino acids. CDR3 in amino acids: CASSDWTYEQYF. The CDR3 DNA follows: TGTGCCAGCAGCGACTGGACCTACGAGCAGTACTTC. Based on the CDR3 plus reference TRBV5-6 and TRBJ2-7, the full variable domain is DAGVTQSPTHLIKTRGQQVTLRCSPKSGHDTVSWYQQALGQGPQFIFQYYEEEERQRGNFPDRFSGHQFPNYSSELNVNALLLGDSALYLCASSDWTYEQYFGPGTRLTVT.

The gene calls are TRBV4-2 and TRBJ1-4, with 8 bases aligning to TRBD1. Germline V gene lookup returns CDR1 LGHNA and CDR2 YNFKEQ. V gave up 0 bases and J gave up 7 bases; unmatched junction bases: 7. The length of the CDR3 is 16 residues. The CDR3 sequence is CASSQERGQETEKLFF. The CDR3 bases are TGTGCCAGCAGCCAAGAGCGGGGACAGGAGACTGAAAAACTGTTTTTT.

The chain combines TRBV14 with TRBJ1-1; possible D gene TRBD1, 5 bases. The length of the CDR3 is 19 residues. Trimming took off 2 bases at V and 1 base at J, with 23 bases between the two ends. CDR1 is SGHDN and CDR2 is FVKESK in the germline V gene. CDR3: CASSQRLKGGKTENTEAFF. In DNA form, the CDR3 reads TGTGCCAGCAGCCAAAGGTTAAAAGGTGGGAAGACAGAGAACACTGAAGCTTTCTTT.

The chain links TRBV10-3 to TRBJ2-2; TRBD2 aligns across 10 bases. There are 19 residues in the CDR3. Germline V gene data show CDR1 as ENHRY and CDR2 as SYGVKD. J lost 1 base, V lost 3 bases, and 11 bases had no gene match. DNA for the CDR3: TGTGCCATCAGTGATAGCCTAGCGGGGGCCCAGTTGAACACCGGGGAGCTGTTTTTT. It yields the protein CAISDSLAGAQLNTGELFF.

The chain combines TRBV28 with TRBJ1-2; D call uncertain. CDR1 and CDR2 from the germline V gene are MDHEN and SYDVKM. The CDR3 consists of 14 residues. V lost 9 bases to trimming and J lost 0 bases, with 14 bases between them. DNA for the CDR3: TGTGCCAGTACCATTAATACACCTAACTATGGCTACACCTTC. Its protein is CASTINTPNYGYTF.

This clone was picked up one time. The chain combines TRBV7-2 with TRBJ2-7; D remains unclear. Deletions cut 5 bases from V and 3 bases from J, with 11 bases between. The CDR3 runs to 13 residues. CDR1 is SGHTA, CDR2 FQGNSA, per germline. CDR3 in DNA: TGTGCCAGCAGCCCTCAATCAGACTACGAGCAGTACTTC. Translating gives CASSPQSDYEQYF.

V usage is TRBV6-1 and J usage is TRBJ2-2, with D tentatively TRBD1 (6 bases). The CDR3 consists of 13 residues. Trimming shortened V by 7 bases and J by 3 bases, and 9 bases separated the two germline ends. From germline, CDR1 is MNHNS and CDR2 SASEGT. CDR3 amino acids: CASTYRDTGELFF. The CDR3 nucleotides are TGTGCCAGCACCTACAGGGACACCGGGGAGCTGTTTTTT.

This clone was counted a few times. The chain couples TRBV27 to TRBJ2-7, with D maybe TRBD1 (6 bases). The V gene lost 2 bases and the J gene lost 5 bases, with 10 bases spanning the gap. Germline assignment: CDR1 MNHEY and CDR2 SMNVEV (reference sequence). The CDR3 sequence is 13 residues long. DNA for the CDR3: TGTGCCAGCAGTTTAAACGCAGGGGACGAGCAGTACTTC. Encoded protein: CASSLNAGDEQYF.

The chain carries TRBV7-2 and TRBJ1-2; 7 nucleotides agree with TRBD1. V dropped 5 bases and J dropped 6; count of bases not matched to a gene: 12. Germline V gives CDR1 SGHTA, CDR2 FQGNSA. The CDR3 length is 15 residues. CDR3 DNA sequence: TGTGCCAGCAGCCGCGACAGGGTTAAGGAGGATGGCTACACCTTC. It translates to CASSRDRVKEDGYTF.